These 4 T cell receptor beta chains came from one sample sequenced in a study of Ad26.COV2.S vaccination and SARS-CoV-2 variants. Libraries were prepared by immunoSEQ multiplex PCR; TCRdb keeps only in-frame clonotypes and omits some of them. Of about 370,000 clones in the sample, about 89% were seen once. Treatment specified: 15 to 20 received Ad26.COV2.S at low or high dose, single or two shots; roughly five received placebo; per-sample allocation not given. At day 63 after the first vaccine or placebo injection, samples were drawn. The sample was peripheral blood, taken in a trial of Ad26.COV2.S vaccine versus placebo. These receptor sequences come from a person between 18 and 65 years old who received the Ad26.COV2.S COVID-19 vaccine or a placebo.

The CDR3 bases are TGTGCCTGGAGCTTAGCAGGGTTCCGGCAGCCCCAGCATTTT. Its translation: CAWSLAGFRQPQHF. The gene calls are TRBV30 and TRBJ1-5; perhaps TRBD1 as D (5 bases). The CDR3 has 14 amino acids. Looked up from germline, CDR1 is GTSNPN and CDR2 is SVGIG (reference sequence). V lost 3 bases and J 7 bases, leaving 16 bases between the germline ends.

The chain has TRBV21-1 and TRBJ1-1; the DNA was not compared with TRBD1, the D call given in the table. TRBV21-1 is flagged as a pseudogene. This CDR3 comprises 10 residues. Here the CDR3 DNA reads TGTTGGGGCTTCAAAAGGGCAGCTTTCTTT. Protein sequence: CWGFKRAAFF.

The J gene is TRBJ1-4, the V gene TRBV5-1, with D tentatively TRBD1 (6 bases). The germline gives CDR1 SGHRS, CDR2 YFSETQ. CDR3 size: 16 residues. V was shortened by 4 bases and J by 0 bases, with 13 bases between the two germline ends. The CDR3 here is CASSAGQLATNEKLFF. The CDR3 bases are TGCGCCAGCAGCGCCGGACAGCTTGCAACTAATGAAAAACTGTTTTTT.

The chain employs TRBV28 and TRBJ2-2; 11 positions match TRBD2. J lost 7 bases, V lost 6 bases, and 7 bases had no gene match. CDR1 and CDR2 (germline): MDHEN, SYDVKM. The CDR3 extends over 15 amino acids. CDR3 in amino acids: CASSIAGGPIGELFF. CDR3 nucleotide sequence: TGTGCCAGCAGCATAGCGGGAGGGCCGATCGGGGAGCTGTTTTTT.